This TCR beta chain was sequenced for a study of shared clonotypes between healthy human individuals (TCRdb year 2020). About the investigation overall: A few men and two women, aged 18 to 49 years, made up the cohort. For each donor, three plates each were used for CD4 naive and CD4 memory, two plates were used for CD8 naive, and one plate was used for CD8 memory. Blood TCR repertoires of roughly five healthy adults were deeply sequenced to estimate repertoire size and the extent of clonotype sharing between individuals. To increase sequencing depth and limit assay-specific biases, TCR repertoire library preparation and sequencing were carried out by different laboratories using diverse techniques. Each donor's leukapheresis produced roughly between roughly 0.85 and 10 billion PBMCs.

In regard to this clone: Its antigen remains undetermined. No qualities accompany the bases; no much larger clone lies one base away. Other DNA variants within this sample encode the same CDR3.

CD8 naive samples were obtained by positive selection for CCR7 among CD45RO-negative cells, yielding a CD45RA+CCR7+ population from which TemRA cells were excluded. Donors were healthy HIV-negative adults with no recently reported acute infections or vaccinations. All donors were Caucasian adults living in Nashville, Tennessee, USA. Blood was obtained by leukapheresis, after which PBMCs were separated by Ficoll-Histopaque density gradient centrifugation and cryopreserved in liquid nitrogen vapor phase. Analytical flow cytometry was used to check the purity and quantity of every magnetically sorted T cell population. Each sorted fraction had its genomic DNA isolated and then quantified by UV absorbance on a Nanodrop 2000c. General study outcomes and caveats: Even with the large sequencing depth, rarefaction of the sorted-subset datasets indicated that sequencing was incomplete. Across four donors, around 5% of naive CD4, 3% to 4% of naive CD8, 2.3% of memory CD4, and about 0.4% of memory CD8 clonotypes were shared. Because the study included only a small number of donors, the genetic and exposure-history diversity represented was limited. Pairwise subsampling led to the expectation that sequencing depth would affect the degree of clonotype sharing among donors. Higher generation probabilities were observed for clonotypes shared by all four sorted-subset donors than for non-shared clonotypes. Naive subsets generally had larger estimated clonotype richness than memory subsets did. Sampling was limited to blood, and TCR repertoires in tissue likely differ from TCR repertoires in blood.

Spanning cysteine to phenylalanine, the CDR3 consists of 13 amino acids. The retained sequence is limited to the CDR3, 39 bases, with the frame set at the first base. Looking up the germline V gene (reference sequence) yields CDR1 SEHNR and CDR2 FQNEAQ. V is cut back by 5 bases and J by 4 bases, with 5 bases in the junction unmatched. Using the deep immunoSEQ assay, TCR CDR3 regions were amplified from genomic DNA by multiplex PCR. Genomic DNA extracted from each cell subset was distributed evenly over all wells of several immunoSEQ 96-well plates, and each plate served as one replicate. For sorted subsets, around 200 ng genomic DNA, equal to 30,000 to 35,000 T cell genomes, was loaded into each replicate PCR. The purified libraries were quantified using a Qubit 3.0 fluorometer, sized with a Bioanalyzer 2100, and then quantified again using the KAPA Library Quantification kit. Every immunoSEQ 96-well plate was sequenced on a dedicated single-read 150-cycle Illumina NextSeq 550 flow cell. Processing in the source paper ran as follows. Because only junctional sequences without quality scores were contained in the immunoSEQ output, filtering matching that applied to full-length reads could not be performed. To assign V/J genes and CDR3, sequences were annotated against IMGT germline references using PyIR, a Python wrapper for IgBLAST v1.9. Reads were filtered out if the reads had weak V/J assignments (E-value above 1e-6), no CDR3, stop codons, out-of-frame junctions, or ambiguous translated residues. A V3J clonotype was defined by an identical inferred V gene, J gene, and CDR3 amino acid sequence. To compute the percentage overlap between repertoires, the number of shared unique clonotypes was divided by the size of the smaller repertoire. Repertoire richness was assessed with RTK rarefaction, the Chao1 estimator, and Recon v2.1 estimates of unobserved clonotypes. For all TCRbeta clonotypes obtained by the gDNA method from a handful of donors, generation probabilities were computed with OLGA. In TCRdb, the immuneACCESS table is reduced to in-frame sequences with V and J assigned. These tables do not hold every clone; where another copy was compared, an unresolved V gene accounts for under half, and the others remain unexplained. V and J calls and clone size are those listed in that table; D and trimming were worked out from the DNA. Present in this sample are roughly 2.1 million clones, just over 90% of which were seen just once. Of the sample, about 1.5% is held by the ten largest clones.

The material sequenced was naive CD8+ T cells from PBMCs. The cell subset or site label, read with the paper, signifies: CD45RA+CCR7+. This sequence originates from a man younger than 35 in good health. Some clones in this sample may be carry-over from other donors' samples. In this chain, TRBV7-9 is recombined with TRBJ2-7; 7 central bases correspond to TRBD1. The nucleotides are TGTGCCAGCAGCCCTCGGGACAGATACGAGCAGTACTTC. It translates as CASSPRDRYEQYF. Joined to the reference TRBV7-9 and TRBJ2-7 proteins, this CDR3 gives the full variable domain: DTGVSQNPRHKITKRGQNVTFRCDPISEHNRLYWYRQTLGQGPEFLTYFQNEAQLEKSRLLSDRFSAERPKGSFSTLEIQRTEQGDSAMYLCASSPRDRYEQYFGPGTRLTVT.